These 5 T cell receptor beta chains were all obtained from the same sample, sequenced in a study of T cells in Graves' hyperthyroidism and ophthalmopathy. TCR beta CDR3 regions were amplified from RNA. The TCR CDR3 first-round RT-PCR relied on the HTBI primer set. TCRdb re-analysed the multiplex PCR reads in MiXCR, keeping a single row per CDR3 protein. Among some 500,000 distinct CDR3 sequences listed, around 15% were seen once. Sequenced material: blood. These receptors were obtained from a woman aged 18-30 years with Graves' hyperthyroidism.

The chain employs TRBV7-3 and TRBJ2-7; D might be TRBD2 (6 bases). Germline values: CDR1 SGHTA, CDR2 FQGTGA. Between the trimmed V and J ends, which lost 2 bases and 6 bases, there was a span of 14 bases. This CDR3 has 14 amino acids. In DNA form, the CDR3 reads TGTGCCAGCAGCTTAGTGACGGGAGAGGTCGAGCAGTACTTC. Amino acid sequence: CASSLVTGEVEQYF.

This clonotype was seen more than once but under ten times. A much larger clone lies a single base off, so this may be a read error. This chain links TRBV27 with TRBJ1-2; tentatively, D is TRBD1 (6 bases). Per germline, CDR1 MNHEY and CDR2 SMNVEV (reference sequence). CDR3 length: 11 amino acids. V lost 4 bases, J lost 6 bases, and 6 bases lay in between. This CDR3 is CASSSGDGYTF. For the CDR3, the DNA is TGTGCCAGCAGTTCAGGGGATGGCTACACCTTC.

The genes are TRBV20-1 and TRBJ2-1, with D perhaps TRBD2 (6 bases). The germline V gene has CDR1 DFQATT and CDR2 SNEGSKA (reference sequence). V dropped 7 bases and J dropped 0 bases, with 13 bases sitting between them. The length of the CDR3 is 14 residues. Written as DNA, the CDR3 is TGCAGTGGACAAGGACTAACCTCCTACAATGAGCAGTTCTTC. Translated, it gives CSGQGLTSYNEQFF.

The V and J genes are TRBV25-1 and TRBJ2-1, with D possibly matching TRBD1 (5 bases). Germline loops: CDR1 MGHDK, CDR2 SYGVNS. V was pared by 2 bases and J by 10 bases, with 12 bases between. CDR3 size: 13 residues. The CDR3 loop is CASSEGAVLEQFF. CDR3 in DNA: TGTGCCAGCAGTGAAGGGGCCGTTTTAGAGCAGTTCTTC.

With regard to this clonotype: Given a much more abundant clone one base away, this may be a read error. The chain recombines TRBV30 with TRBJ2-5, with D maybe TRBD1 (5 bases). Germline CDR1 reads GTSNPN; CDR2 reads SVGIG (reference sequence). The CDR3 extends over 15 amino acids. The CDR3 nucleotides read TGTGCCTGGAGTGCCGGACATCCGAACCAAGAGACCCAGTGCTTC. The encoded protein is CAWSAGHPNQETQCF. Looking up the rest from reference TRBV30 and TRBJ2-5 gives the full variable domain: SQTIHQWPATLVQPVGSPLSLECTVEGTSNPNLYWYRQAAGRGLQLLFYSVGIGQISSEVPQNLSASRPQDRQFILSSKKLLLSDSGFYLCAWSAGHPNQETQCFGPGTRLLVL.